The rows below give T cell receptor beta chains drawn from one sample of a study of T cells in localized non-small cell lung cancer. Assay used: immunoSEQ multiplex PCR; TCRdb lists only in-frame clones, some missing. In the table there are over 25,000 clones, roughly 87% of which are singletons. The sample consisted of peripheral blood, taken before any cancer treatment. The receptors shown here come from a male donor older than 55 with stage I lung adenocarcinoma. Each CDR3 is given with its conserved first and last residue. Only part of the rows carry a size: once, few, many, or a class if the clone is expanded.

J,size,V,CDR3
TRBJ2-5,NA,TRBV2,CASSQQGSETETQYF
TRBJ2-7,NA,TRBV5-1,CASSEPGNYEQYF
TRBJ1-2,NA,TRBV5-1,CASSPSLLRRDGYTF
TRBJ1-1,few,TRBV6-5,CASSSNTEAFF
TRBJ2-1,NA,TRBV10-1,CASSEPLRGWQFF
TRBJ2-3,NA,TRBV15,CATSRMGGGITDTQYF
TRBJ1-6,NA,TRBV28,CASSSGLRTLHF
TRBJ1-2,NA,TRBV5-1,CASSFIGTGDGYTF
TRBJ2-1,NA,TRBV19,CASSTRLAGVGEQFF
TRBJ2-7,NA,TRBV7-2,CASSLVRGQGVGYEQYF
TRBJ1-5,NA,TRBV6-1,CASSEVSNQPQHF
TRBJ2-7,NA,TRBV5-1,CASSWTGTGHDEQYF
TRBJ1-1,NA,TRBV7-2,CASSLQGTLNTEAFF
TRBJ2-2,NA,TRBV4-1,CASSWDRDTGELFF
TRBJ1-5,NA,TRBV7-8,CASSLARQFYSNQPQHF